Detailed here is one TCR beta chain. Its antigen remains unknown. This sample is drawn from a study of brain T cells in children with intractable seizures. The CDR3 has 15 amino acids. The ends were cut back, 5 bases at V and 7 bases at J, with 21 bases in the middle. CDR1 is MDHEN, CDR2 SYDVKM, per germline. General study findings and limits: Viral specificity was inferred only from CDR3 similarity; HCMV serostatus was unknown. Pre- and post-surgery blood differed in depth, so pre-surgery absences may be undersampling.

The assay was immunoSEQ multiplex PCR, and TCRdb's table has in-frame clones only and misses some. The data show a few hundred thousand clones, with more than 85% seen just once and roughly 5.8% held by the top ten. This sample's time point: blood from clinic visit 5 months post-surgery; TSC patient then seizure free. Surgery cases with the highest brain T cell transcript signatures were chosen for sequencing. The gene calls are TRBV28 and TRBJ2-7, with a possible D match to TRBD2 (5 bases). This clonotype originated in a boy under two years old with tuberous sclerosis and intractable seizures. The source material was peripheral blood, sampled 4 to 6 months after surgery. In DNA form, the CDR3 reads TGTGCCAGCAGTCAAACAGCCCCCCTACTAGGGGAGCAGTACTTC. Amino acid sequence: CASSQTAPLLGEQYF.